This note documents a single T cell receptor (beta chain) sequence. CDR1 and CDR2 (germline): SGHNT, YENEEA. CDR3 length equals 14 residues. The V end lost 2 bases, the J end lost 7 bases, and 15 bases lay between the germline ends. These data originate in a study of blood T cell repertoires in COVID-19. Patients of the Seattle cohort, enrolled during active infection, were followed longitudinally. Produced via immunoSEQ multiplex PCR; TCRdb's table is partial and in-frame only. This table holds about 200,000 clones, under 90% found once. V gene TRBV11-3 combines with J gene TRBJ2-7; the D gene is possibly TRBD2 (5 bases). Source material: peripheral blood. The receptor was derived from a person between 65 and 79 years old with COVID-19, enrolled during active disease. The CDR3 here is CASSLMEASEEQYF. In nucleotides, the CDR3 is TGTGCCAGCAGCTTAATGGAGGCCTCGGAAGAGCAGTACTTC.